The next 8 T cell receptor beta chains were all read from a single sample in a study of blood T cell repertoires in COVID-19. Repertoires were generated with immunoSEQ multiplex PCR, while TCRdb's copy carries only in-frame clones and drops some. Among 130,000 to 150,000 clones listed, approximately 87% were seen once. Sequencing was performed on peripheral blood. These receptors came from a woman aged 45-65 years with active or convalescent COVID-19.

The chain combines TRBV5-1 with TRBJ2-2; possible D gene TRBD2, 6 bases. V was pared by 7 bases and J by 6 bases, with 22 bases between. From germline, CDR1 is SGHRS and CDR2 YFSETQ. The CDR3 runs to 16 residues. CDR3 coding DNA: TGCGCCAGCCACGGAAGGGACGGTTCGGGGGCCGGGGAGCTGTTTTTT. Encoded protein: CASHGRDGSGAGELFF.

V is TRBV7-9 and J is TRBJ1-2; D possibly corresponds to TRBD1 (6 bases). This CDR3 is built from 16 residues. Germline loops: CDR1 SEHNR, CDR2 FQNEAQ (reference sequence). Trimming removed 1 base at V and 2 bases at J, with 14 bases between. The CDR3 loop reads CASSLVLRGANYGYTF. CDR3 nucleotide sequence: TGTGCCAGCAGCTTAGTTTTACGGGGGGCGAACTATGGCTACACCTTC.

The chain is built from TRBV6-5 and TRBJ1-1; maybe TRBD1 (5 bases). The CDR3 has 13 residues. Germline CDR1 MNHEY, CDR2 SVGAGI. V gave up 8 bases and J gave up 7 bases, with 17 bases separating them. The DNA for the CDR3 is TGTGCCAGCCGGTTCATTGGGGGGGATGAAGCTTTCTTT. As protein: CASRFIGGDEAFF.

This sequence joins TRBV11-3 and TRBJ2-1; 8 bases line up with TRBD2. Per germline, CDR1 SGHNT and CDR2 YENEEA. Trimming at V came to 5 bases and at J to 16 bases, leaving 13 bases not matched to a gene. The CDR3 sequence is 13 residues long. The CDR3 here is CASSPGTSGPYFF. DNA for the CDR3: TGTGCCAGCAGCCCTGGGACTAGTGGCCCCTACTTCTTC.

Only a few counts were recorded for this clone. The V call is TRBV5-6, the J call TRBJ2-7, with a tentative D call TRBD1 (5 bases). CDR3 length: 15 residues. The V and J ends lost 1 base and 3 bases respectively, with 14 bases between them. CDR1 is SGHDT, CDR2 YYEEEE, per germline. CDR3 DNA: TGTGCCAGCAGCTTGATCCGTCAGGGTGTCTACGAGCAGTACTTC. Translating gives CASSLIRQGVYEQYF.

Comments on this clone: The same CDR3 can be traced to other DNA sequences in this sample. V usage is TRBV7-9 and J usage is TRBJ1-5; the D is unclear. The ends were cut back, 5 bases at V and 6 bases at J, with 11 bases in the middle. This CDR3 contains 13 residues. Germline V gene lookup returns CDR1 SEHNR and CDR2 FQNEAQ (reference sequence). CDR3 in DNA: TGTGCCAGCAGCCCAGACACCGGTCAGCCCCAGCATTTT. Translated: CASSPDTGQPQHF.

V usage is TRBV5-4 and J usage is TRBJ2-1; 9 bases are shared with TRBD2. With V trimmed by 0 bases and J by 1 base, 5 bases remained unmatched. In germline, CDR1 is SGHNT, CDR2 YYREEE (reference sequence). The CDR3 covers 17 residues. Written as DNA, the CDR3 is TGTGCCAGCAGCTTGGCGGCGGGGGGGCTATCCTACAATGAGCAGTTCTTC. Translated: CASSLAAGGLSYNEQFF.

This clone showed up just a few times. This rearrangement joins TRBV19 to TRBJ2-2; the match to TRBD2 covers 7 bases. V lost 7 bases, J lost 6 bases, and 8 bases stayed unmatched. Germline loops: CDR1 LNHDA, CDR2 SQIVND (reference sequence). The CDR3 runs 14 residues. CDR3 in DNA: TGTGCCAGTAATCCCACGGGAGGCCCCGGGGAGCTGTTTTTT. Translated, it gives CASNPTGGPGELFF.